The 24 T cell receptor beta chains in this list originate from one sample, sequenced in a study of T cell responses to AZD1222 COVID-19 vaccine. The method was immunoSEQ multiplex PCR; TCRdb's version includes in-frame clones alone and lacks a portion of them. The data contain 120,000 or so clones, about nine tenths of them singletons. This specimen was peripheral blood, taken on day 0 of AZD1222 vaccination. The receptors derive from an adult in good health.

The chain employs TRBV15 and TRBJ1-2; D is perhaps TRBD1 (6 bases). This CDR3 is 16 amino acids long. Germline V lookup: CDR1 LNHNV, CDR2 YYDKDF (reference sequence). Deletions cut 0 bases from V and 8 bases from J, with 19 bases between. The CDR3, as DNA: TGTGCCACCAGCAGAGATTATCGGGGGCAGGGGAAAGGCTACACCTTC. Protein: CATSRDYRGQGKGYTF.

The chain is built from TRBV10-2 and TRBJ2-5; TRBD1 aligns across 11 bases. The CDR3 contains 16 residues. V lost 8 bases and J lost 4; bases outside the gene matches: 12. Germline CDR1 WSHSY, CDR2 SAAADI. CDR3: CASGFRTGGAGETQYF. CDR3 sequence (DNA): TGCGCCAGCGGCTTCAGGACAGGGGGCGCGGGAGAGACCCAGTACTTC.

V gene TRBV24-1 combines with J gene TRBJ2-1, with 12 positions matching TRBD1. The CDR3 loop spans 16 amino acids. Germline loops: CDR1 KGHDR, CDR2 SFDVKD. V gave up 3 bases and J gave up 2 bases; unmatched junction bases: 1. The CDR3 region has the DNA TGTGCCACCAGTGATGGGACAGGGGGCACCTACAATGAGCAGTTCTTC. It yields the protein CATSDGTGGTYNEQFF.

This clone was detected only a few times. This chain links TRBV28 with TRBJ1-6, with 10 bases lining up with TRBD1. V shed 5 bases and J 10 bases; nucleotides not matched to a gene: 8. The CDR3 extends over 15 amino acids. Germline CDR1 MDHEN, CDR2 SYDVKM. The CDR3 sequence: CASSTTGGARSPLHF. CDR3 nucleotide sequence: TGTGCCAGCAGTACGACAGGGGGCGCCCGATCACCCCTCCACTTT.

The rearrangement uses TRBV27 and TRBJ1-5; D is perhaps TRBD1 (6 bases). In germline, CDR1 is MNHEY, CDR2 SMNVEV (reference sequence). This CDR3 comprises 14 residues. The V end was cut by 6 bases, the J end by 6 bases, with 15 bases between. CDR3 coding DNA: TGTGCCAGCAGAATGGCCGGGACAAGTCAGCCCCAGCATTTT. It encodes CASRMAGTSQPQHF.

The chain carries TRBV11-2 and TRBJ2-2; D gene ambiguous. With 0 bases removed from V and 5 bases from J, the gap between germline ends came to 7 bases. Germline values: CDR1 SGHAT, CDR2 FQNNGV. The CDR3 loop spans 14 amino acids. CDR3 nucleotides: TGTGCCAGCAGCTTAGATTGGAGTACCGGGGAGCTGTTTTTT. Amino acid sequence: CASSLDWSTGELFF.

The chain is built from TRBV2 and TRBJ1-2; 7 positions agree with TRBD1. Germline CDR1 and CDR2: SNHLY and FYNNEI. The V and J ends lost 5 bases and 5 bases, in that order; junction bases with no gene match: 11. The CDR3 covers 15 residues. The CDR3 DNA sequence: TGTGCCAGCAGTTACGACAGGGCCGGATGGTATGGCTACACCTTC. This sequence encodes CASSYDRAGWYGYTF.

CDR3 in amino acids: CASSIDQSSGSTDTQYF. The CDR3 DNA sequence: TGTGCCAGTAGTATAGATCAAAGTAGCGGGAGTACAGATACGCAGTATTTT. The V and J genes are TRBV19 and TRBJ2-3; 9 bases match TRBD2. The ends lost 0 bases at V and 3 bases at J; junction bases unmatched: 7. CDR3 length: 17 residues. The germline V gene has CDR1 LNHDA and CDR2 SQIVND (reference sequence). Drawing the rest from reference TRBV19 and TRBJ2-3, the complete variable domain is DGGITQSPKYLFRKEGQNVTLSCEQNLNHDAMYWYRQDPGQGLRLIYYSQIVNDFQKGDIAEGYSVSREKKESFPLTVTSAQKNPTAFYLCASSIDQSSGSTDTQYFGPGTRLTVL.

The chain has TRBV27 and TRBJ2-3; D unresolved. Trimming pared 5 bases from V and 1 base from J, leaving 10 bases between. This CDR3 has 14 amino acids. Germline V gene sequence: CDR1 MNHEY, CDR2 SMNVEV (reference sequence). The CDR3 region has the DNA TGTGCCAGCAGTACCTATAGAGGCACAGATACGCAGTATTTT. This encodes CASSTYRGTDTQYF.

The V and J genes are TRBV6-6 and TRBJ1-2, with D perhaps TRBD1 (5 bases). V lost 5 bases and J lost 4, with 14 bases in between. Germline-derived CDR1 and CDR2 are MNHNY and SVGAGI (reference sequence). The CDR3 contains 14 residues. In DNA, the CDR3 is TGTGCCAGCAGTACCGGGACGGAGCTCTATGGCTACACCTTC. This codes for CASSTGTELYGYTF.

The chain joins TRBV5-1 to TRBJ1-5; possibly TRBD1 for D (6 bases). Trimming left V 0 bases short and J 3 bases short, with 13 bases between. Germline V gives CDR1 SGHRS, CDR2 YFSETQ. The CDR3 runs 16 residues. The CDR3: CASSLGSGGLNQPQHF. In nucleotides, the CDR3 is TGCGCCAGCAGCTTGGGGTCCGGGGGCCTCAATCAGCCCCAGCATTTT.

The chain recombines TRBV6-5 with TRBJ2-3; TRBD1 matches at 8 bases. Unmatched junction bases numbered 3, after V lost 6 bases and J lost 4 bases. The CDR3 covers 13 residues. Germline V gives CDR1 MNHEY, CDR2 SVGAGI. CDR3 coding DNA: TGTGCCAGCAGACCGACAGGGGCAGATACGCAGTATTTT. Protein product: CASRPTGADTQYF.

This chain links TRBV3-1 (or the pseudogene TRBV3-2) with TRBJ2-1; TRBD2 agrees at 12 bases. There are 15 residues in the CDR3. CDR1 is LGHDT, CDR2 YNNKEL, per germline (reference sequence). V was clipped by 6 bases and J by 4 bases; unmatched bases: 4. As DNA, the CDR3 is TGTGCCAGCAGGAGGCTAGCGGGGGGGTACAATGAGCAGTTCTTC. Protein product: CASRRLAGGYNEQFF.

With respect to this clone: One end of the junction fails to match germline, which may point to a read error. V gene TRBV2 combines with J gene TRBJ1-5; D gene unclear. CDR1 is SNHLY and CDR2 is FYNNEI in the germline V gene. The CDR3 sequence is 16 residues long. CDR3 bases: TGTGCCAGCAGTGAAGAGCGTTTCAATAGCAATCAGCCCCGGCATTTT. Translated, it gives CASSEERFNSNQPRHF. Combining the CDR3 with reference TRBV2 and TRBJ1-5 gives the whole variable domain EPEVTQTPSHQVTQMGQEVILRCVPISNHLYFYWYRQILGQKVEFLVSFYNNEISEKSEIFDDQFSVERPDGSNFTLKIRSTKLEDSAMYFCASSEERFNSNQPRHFGDGTRLSIL.

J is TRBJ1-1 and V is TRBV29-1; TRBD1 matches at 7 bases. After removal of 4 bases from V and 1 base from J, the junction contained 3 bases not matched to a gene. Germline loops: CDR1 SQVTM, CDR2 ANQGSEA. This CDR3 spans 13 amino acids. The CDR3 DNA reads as TGCAGCGTTGCCCGGACAGGGAACACTGAAGCTTTCTTT. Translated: CSVARTGNTEAFF.

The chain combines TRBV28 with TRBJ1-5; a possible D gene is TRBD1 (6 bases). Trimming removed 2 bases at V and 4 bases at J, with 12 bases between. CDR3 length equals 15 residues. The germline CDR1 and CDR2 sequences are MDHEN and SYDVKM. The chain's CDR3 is CASSLRGGANQPQHF. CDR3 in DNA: TGTGCCAGCAGTTTACGGGGGGGCGCGAATCAGCCCCAGCATTTT. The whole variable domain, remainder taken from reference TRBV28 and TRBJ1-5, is DVKVTQSSRYLVKRTGEKVFLECVQDMDHENMFWYRQDPGLGLRLIYFSYDVKMKEKGDIPEGYSVSREKKERFSLILESASTNQTSMYLCASSLRGGANQPQHFGDGTRLSIL.

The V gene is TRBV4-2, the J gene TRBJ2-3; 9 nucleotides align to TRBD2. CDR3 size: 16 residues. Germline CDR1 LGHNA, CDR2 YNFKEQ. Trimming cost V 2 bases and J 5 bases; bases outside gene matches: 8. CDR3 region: CASSQFLAGAGDTQYF. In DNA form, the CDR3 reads TGTGCCAGCAGCCAATTCTTAGCGGGAGCCGGAGATACGCAGTATTTT.

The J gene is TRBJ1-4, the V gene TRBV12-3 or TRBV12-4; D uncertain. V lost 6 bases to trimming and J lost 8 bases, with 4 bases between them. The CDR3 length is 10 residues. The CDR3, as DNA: TGTGCCAGCAGAGCCGAAAAACTGTTTTTT. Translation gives CASRAEKLFF.

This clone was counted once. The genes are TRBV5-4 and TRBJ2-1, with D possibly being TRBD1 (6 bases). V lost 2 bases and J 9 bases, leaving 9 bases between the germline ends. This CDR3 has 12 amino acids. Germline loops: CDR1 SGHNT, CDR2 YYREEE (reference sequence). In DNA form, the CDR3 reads TGTGCCAGCAGCTTTCTGGGGGCTGAGCAGTTCTTC. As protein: CASSFLGAEQFF.

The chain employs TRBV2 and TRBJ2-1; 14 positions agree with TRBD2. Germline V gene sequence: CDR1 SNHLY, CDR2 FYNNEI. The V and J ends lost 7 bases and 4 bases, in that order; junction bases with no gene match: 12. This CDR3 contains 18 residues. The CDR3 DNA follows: TGTGCCAGCATGGTGGGGACTAGCGGGAGTTATATTTACAATGAGCAGTTCTTC. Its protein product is CASMVGTSGSYIYNEQFF.

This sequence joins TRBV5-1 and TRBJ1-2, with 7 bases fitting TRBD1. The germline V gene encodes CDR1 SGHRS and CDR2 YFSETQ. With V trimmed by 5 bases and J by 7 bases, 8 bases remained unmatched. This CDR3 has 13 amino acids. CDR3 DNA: TGCGCCAGCAGTGGGGACAGTAAGGGTGGCTACACCTTC. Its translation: CASSGDSKGGYTF. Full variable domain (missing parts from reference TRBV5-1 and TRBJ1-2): KAGVTQTPRYLIKTRGQQVTLSCSPISGHRSVSWYQQTPGQGLQFLFEYFSETQRNKGNFPGRFSGRQFSNSRSEMNVSTLELGDSALYLCASSGDSKGGYTFGSGTRLTVV.

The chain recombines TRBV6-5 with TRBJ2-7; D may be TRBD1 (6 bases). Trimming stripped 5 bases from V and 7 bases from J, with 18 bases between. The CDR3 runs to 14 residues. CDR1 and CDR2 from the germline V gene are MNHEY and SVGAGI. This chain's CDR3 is CASSRRRQVREQYF. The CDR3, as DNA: TGTGCCAGCAGTCGCAGACGACAGGTTAGGGAGCAGTACTTC.

CDR3 sequence (DNA): TGTGCCAGTAGTATAGACCGTTCGGCCGAGACCTACGAGCAGTACTTC. Its protein is CASSIDRSAETYEQYF. The chain has TRBV19 and TRBJ2-7, with D uncertain. The V and J ends lost 0 bases and 2 bases respectively, with 14 bases between them. The CDR3 loop spans 16 amino acids. Germline V lookup: CDR1 LNHDA, CDR2 SQIVND (reference sequence).

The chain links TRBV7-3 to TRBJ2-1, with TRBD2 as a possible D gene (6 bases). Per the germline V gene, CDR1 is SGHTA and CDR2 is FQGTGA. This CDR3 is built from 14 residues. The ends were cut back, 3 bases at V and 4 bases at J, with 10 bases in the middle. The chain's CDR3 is CASSLASEYNEQFF. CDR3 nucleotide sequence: TGTGCCAGCAGCTTGGCTAGCGAGTACAATGAGCAGTTCTTC.